The clone carrying this TCR beta chain was counted between two and nine times. The antigen is undetermined. The sample comes from a study of T cells in Graves' hyperthyroidism and ophthalmopathy. Patients aged 18 to 65 had newly diagnosed hyperthyroidism of under 2 months' duration. Each diagnosis was grounded in clinical symptoms, serum thyroxine and TRAb, thyroid ultrasound, and orbital computed tomography. The germline CDR1 and CDR2 sequences are SNHLY and FYNNEI. The CDR3 runs to 14 residues. The ends were cut back, 4 bases at V and 1 base at J, with 10 bases in the middle. RNA transcripts yielded amplified TCR beta CDR3 regions. During a first-round RT-PCR of the TCR CDR3, the HTBI primer set was used. TCRdb reanalysed the multiplex PCR reads using MiXCR and keeps one entry per CDR3 protein. The data show approximately 590,000 distinct CDR3 sequences, with roughly 46% seen just once and nearly 8.5% held by the top ten.

General study results and limits: Researchers found most expanded thyroid clonotypes above 0.001 in blood as well.

This receptor was identified in a woman between 18 and 30 years old with Graves' hyperthyroidism. Sequenced material: peripheral blood or thyroid tissue (not recorded which). The V gene is TRBV2, the J gene TRBJ1-1; a possible D gene is TRBD1 (6 bases). The CDR3 DNA reads as TGTGCCAGCAGTGCGGACAGCCCGAACACTGAAGCTTTCTTT. This gives the protein CASSADSPNTEAFF.